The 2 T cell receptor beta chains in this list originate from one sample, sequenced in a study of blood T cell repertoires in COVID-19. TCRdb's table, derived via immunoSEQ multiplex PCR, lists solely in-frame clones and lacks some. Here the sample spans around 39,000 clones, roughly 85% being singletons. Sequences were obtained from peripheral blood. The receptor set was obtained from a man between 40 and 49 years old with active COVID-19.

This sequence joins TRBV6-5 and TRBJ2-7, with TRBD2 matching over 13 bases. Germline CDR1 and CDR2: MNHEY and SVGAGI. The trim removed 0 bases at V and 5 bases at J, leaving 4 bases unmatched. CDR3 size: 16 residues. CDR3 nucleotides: TGTGCCAGCAGTTACTCCCCGGGACTAGCGGGACACGAGCAGTACTTC. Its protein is CASSYSPGLAGHEQYF.

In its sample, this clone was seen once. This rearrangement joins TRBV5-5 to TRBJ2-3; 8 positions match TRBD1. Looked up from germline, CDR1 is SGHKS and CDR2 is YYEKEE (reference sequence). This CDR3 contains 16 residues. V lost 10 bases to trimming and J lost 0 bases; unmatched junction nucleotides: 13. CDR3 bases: TGTGCCGGAACTCCCGGGACAGGACTTAGCACAGATACGCAGTATTTT. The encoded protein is CAGTPGTGLSTDTQYF.